This entry lists 19 T cell receptor beta chains sequenced from one sample in a study of T cells in localized non-small cell lung cancer. The assay was immunoSEQ multiplex PCR, and TCRdb's table has in-frame clones only and misses some. The data show 75,000 to 95,000 clones, roughly 75% seen once. This material consisted of PBMCs, taken before any cancer treatment. These receptors originate from a man aged 35-69 years with stage II squamous cell lung carcinoma.

This clone was detected only a few times. The V call is TRBV2, the J call TRBJ1-1; no reliable D call. CDR1 is SNHLY and CDR2 is FYNNEI in the germline V gene. Deletions cut 4 bases from V and 3 bases from J, with 12 bases between. There are 14 residues in the CDR3. The CDR3 loop is CASSAEGRHTEAFF. For the CDR3, the DNA is TGTGCCAGCAGTGCAGAAGGTAGACACACTGAAGCTTTCTTT.

The chain links TRBV28 to TRBJ2-7, with D maybe TRBD2 (5 bases). Trimming took 5 bases from V and 1 from J, leaving 18 bases between them. The CDR3 consists of 16 residues. CDR1 is MDHEN, CDR2 SYDVKM, per germline. CDR3 sequence: CASSTLLEYPSYEQYF. Written as DNA, the CDR3 is TGTGCCAGCAGTACCCTACTAGAGTACCCATCCTACGAGCAGTACTTC.

V is TRBV6-6 and J is TRBJ1-2; no clear D. CDR1 and CDR2 (germline): MNHNY, SVGAGI (reference sequence). CDR3 length: 15 residues. Trimming cost V 2 bases and J 1 base, with 11 bases left between them. The DNA for the CDR3 is TGTGCCAGCAGTTACGTGTCAACGAATAACTATGGCTACACCTTC. This codes for CASSYVSTNNYGYTF.

The J gene is TRBJ2-7, the V gene TRBV11-3; TRBD1 aligns across 8 bases. In germline, CDR1 is SGHNT, CDR2 YENEEA. V gave up 5 bases and J gave up 3 bases; unmatched junction bases: 6. This CDR3 contains 14 residues. The CDR3 DNA follows: TGTGCCAGCAGCCCCCGGACAGGGAACTACGAGCAGTACTTC. It encodes CASSPRTGNYEQYF.

The V gene is TRBV11-2, the J gene TRBJ1-1; 8 bases are a match to TRBD1. The CDR3 runs 15 residues. Germline V CDR1 and CDR2: SGHAT, FQNNGV. J was trimmed by 4 bases and V by 8 bases; bases with no gene match: 12. The CDR3 DNA is TGTGCCAGCGCCAACTCAGGGGGCGCGAGCACTGAAGCTTTCTTT. This sequence encodes CASANSGGASTEAFF.

CDR3 coding DNA: TGTGCCAGCAGTTACACGTTCTACGGAGGAAACACCATATATTTT. This sequence encodes CASSYTFYGGNTIYF. The chain is built from TRBV6-5 and TRBJ1-3; D call uncertain. This CDR3 region has 15 residues. Trimming left V 2 bases short and J 4 bases short, with 12 bases between. Germline V CDR1 and CDR2: MNHEY, SVGAGI.

This chain links TRBV25-1 with TRBJ1-4, with D unclear. The V end was cut by 8 bases, the J end by 6 bases, with 16 bases between. Germline V gene sequence: CDR1 MGHDK, CDR2 SYGVNS. The CDR3 length is 14 residues. In DNA form, the CDR3 reads TGTGCCAGCTTAAGTGGGAGATGGGATGAAAAACTGTTTTTT. Translated, it gives CASLSGRWDEKLFF.

Comments on this clone: Relative to the germline gene, one junction end is altered; a read error may explain this. Additional DNA sequences in this sample encode the identical CDR3. J is TRBJ1-1 and V is TRBV7-2; no definite D call. CDR3 size: 14 residues. The germline V gene has CDR1 SGHTA and CDR2 FQGNSA. Written as DNA, the CDR3 is TGTGCCAGCAGACCCGGGCCGGGGTCCACTGAAGCCTTCTTT. Translation: CASRPGPGSTEAFF.

The genes are TRBV6-5 and TRBJ1-3; no reliable D call. Trimming took 6 bases from V and 4 from J, leaving 7 bases between them. Germline loops: CDR1 MNHEY, CDR2 SVGAGI. This CDR3 is built from 12 residues. The CDR3 spells CASSPSGNTIYF. The CDR3 DNA is TGTGCCAGCAGCCCCAGCGGAAACACCATATATTTT.

The rearrangement links TRBV28 to TRBJ1-1; tentative D call: TRBD1 (5 bases). Germline assignment: CDR1 MDHEN and CDR2 SYDVKM. V was clipped by 7 bases and J by 4 bases, with 13 bases between them. This CDR3 has 13 amino acids. Written as DNA, the CDR3 is TGTGCCAGCACCTCGGGGGAGAGCACTGAAGCTTTCTTT. It yields the protein CASTSGESTEAFF.

The rearrangement uses TRBV5-8 and TRBJ1-5; the D is unclear. The CDR3 is 12 amino acids. Germline CDR1 is SGHTS and CDR2 is YDEGEE. Trimming took 4 bases from V and 3 from J, leaving 5 bases between them. The CDR3 spells CASSLINQPQHF. The CDR3 DNA reads TGTGCCAGCAGCCTTATCAATCAGCCCCAGCATTTT.

The V and J genes are TRBV29-1 and TRBJ1-2; D ambiguous. Trimming took off 6 bases at V and 5 bases at J, with 22 bases between the two ends. Germline V gene lookup returns CDR1 SQVTM and CDR2 ANQGSEA. CDR3 length: 15 amino acids. The CDR3 loop is CSVEAGVSGEYGYTF. In nucleotides, the CDR3 is TGCAGCGTCGAGGCTGGGGTTTCCGGAGAATATGGCTACACCTTC.

The chain has TRBV9 and TRBJ2-1; 10 bases line up with TRBD2. Looked up from germline, CDR1 is SGDLS and CDR2 is YYNGEE. The CDR3 covers 15 residues. The V and J ends lost 3 bases and 6 bases, in that order; junction bases with no gene match: 6. The CDR3 region has the DNA TGTGCCAGCAGCGAAACTAGCGGGGCTTCCAATGAGCAGTTCTTC. Translation gives CASSETSGASNEQFF.

J is TRBJ2-5 and V is TRBV29-1; either TRBD1 or TRBD2 may supply D (5 bases each). V was pared by 3 bases and J by 5 bases, with 19 bases between. Germline CDR1 and CDR2: SQVTM and ANQGSEA. CDR3 length: 15 amino acids. CDR3 nucleotides: TGCAGCGTTGATCACCAGGCAGGGACCGGGGAGACCCAGTACTTC. The encoded protein is CSVDHQAGTGETQYF.

The chain carries TRBV5-4 and TRBJ2-3; 8 positions agree with TRBD1. Germline V CDR1 and CDR2: SGHNT, YYREEE (reference sequence). The J segment lost 4 bases and the V segment lost 4 bases, leaving 2 bases of the junction unmatched. CDR3 length equals 13 residues. In DNA, the CDR3 is TGTGCCAGCAGCCCAGGGGGCGCAGATACGCAGTATTTT. It encodes CASSPGGADTQYF.

The genes are TRBV13 and TRBJ1-6; D is unresolved. Trimming stripped 5 bases from V and 7 bases from J, with 6 bases between. The CDR3 spans 12 residues. Germline V gene lookup returns CDR1 PRHDT and CDR2 FYEKMQ (reference sequence). The CDR3: CASSRWNSPLHF. The CDR3, as DNA: TGTGCCAGCAGCCGGTGGAATTCACCCCTCCACTTT.

Notes on this clone: Because the CDR3's place on the DNA is in doubt, the DNA is left out and the CDR3 is given as listed by TCRdb. V usage is TRBV29-1 and J usage is TRBJ2-7; TRBD1, the table's D call, was not compared with the DNA. Germline assignment: CDR1 SQVTM and CDR2 ANQGSEA. 14 amino acids form the CDR3, both terminal residues included. The CDR3: CSVEGVGTGALLFF.

The chain uses TRBV6-6 and TRBJ1-2; D is possibly TRBD1 (6 bases). The CDR3 sequence is 16 residues long. Germline-derived CDR1 and CDR2 are MNHNY and SVGAGI (reference sequence). Trimming pared 0 bases from V and 8 bases from J, leaving 19 bases between. In DNA form, the CDR3 reads TGTGCCAGCAGTTACTCGAGTTATGGGGGGCAATCGGGCTACACCTTC. Translated: CASSYSSYGGQSGYTF.

This clone was counted a few times. This chain joins TRBV2 and TRBJ1-3; no reliable D call. V was cut by 2 bases and J by 1 base, with 0 bases left in between. Germline assignment: CDR1 SNHLY and CDR2 FYNNEI. CDR3 length equals 12 residues. The CDR3 DNA is TGTGCCAGCAGTGAATCTGGAAACACCATATATTTT. Its translation is CASSESGNTIYF.